The entry below describes one T cell receptor (beta chain). CDR1 SGHRS and CDR2 YFSETQ come from the germline V gene. The CDR3 extends over 16 amino acids. This record belongs to a study of control samples from healthy donors and cancer patients. Some clones are missing from TCRdb's copy, which holds only in-frame ones; the method was immunoSEQ multiplex PCR. The table shows roughly 150,000 clones, with around 88% occurring only once. The clonotype comes from a young man in good health. Sequenced material: blood. The rearrangement links TRBV5-1 to TRBJ2-1; D perhaps matches TRBD1 (6 bases). CDR3: CAASKFAGQGLDEQFF. The CDR3 bases are TGCGCAGCCAGCAAGTTTGCAGGGCAGGGGCTCGATGAGCAGTTCTTC.